The 7 T cell receptor beta chains below all came from one sample that was sequenced in a study of T-cell reconstitution after alpha-beta-depleted transplantation in children. Library preparation (for TCRbeta) was performed with unique molecular identifiers. MiXCR, applied by TCRdb to the PCR reads, yields one record per CDR3 protein. Among 190,000 or so distinct CDR3 sequences, 6% to 7% were seen once, and the ten largest hold approximately 3%. The sample was PBMCs from the stem cell graft donor, taken from the stem cell graft. The receptors derive from a human donor who donated a stem cell graft to a child with Wiskott-Aldrich syndrome.

There are many counts of this clonotype. The chain is built from TRBV24-1 and TRBJ2-1; 9 bases line up with TRBD2. Germline V CDR1 and CDR2: KGHDR, SFDVKD. The CDR3 is made up of 13 amino acids. V shed 12 bases, J shed 7 bases, and the junction held 9 bases outside the gene matches. The CDR3 nucleotides are TGTGCCTCCGCCGGGACTAGCTTTAATGAGCAGTTCTTC. Translation: CASAGTSFNEQFF.

This clonotype was seen many times. The chain links TRBV10-3 to TRBJ2-7, with D perhaps TRBD1 (6 bases). The CDR3 has 14 amino acids. CDR1 is ENHRY and CDR2 is SYGVKD in the germline V gene. The germline V and J ends were trimmed by 6 bases and 3 bases, with 15 bases remaining between them. CDR3 loop: CAISPGHAGYEQYF. As DNA, the CDR3 is TGTGCCATCAGCCCGGGACATGCTGGCTACGAGCAGTACTTC.

This clonotype was counted between two and nine times. The rearrangement joins TRBV15 to TRBJ2-1; 8 nucleotides match TRBD2. The CDR3 extends over 17 amino acids. Germline lookup yields CDR1 LNHNV and CDR2 YYDKDF (reference sequence). With 8 bases clipped from V and 4 bases from J, the junction kept 16 bases outside the gene matches. CDR3 region: CATFEGSGTQGYNEQFF. The CDR3 DNA follows: TGTGCCACCTTCGAGGGTAGCGGGACCCAGGGGTACAATGAGCAGTTCTTC.

This clonotype was recorded once. A read error may explain this, as a much larger clone is one base away. The genes are TRBV27 and TRBJ2-2; 10 nucleotides line up with TRBD1. Looked up from germline, CDR1 is MNHEY and CDR2 is SMNVEV (reference sequence). This CDR3 has 16 residues. CDR3 sequence reads: CASSRRDRGSTGKLFF. The CDR3 DNA follows: TGTGCCAGCAGTCGACGGGACAGGGGTAGCACCGGGAAGCTGTTTTTT.

This clonotype was counted ten times or more. The chain carries TRBV6-5 and TRBJ2-1, with D unresolved. Trimming shortened V by 5 bases and J by 12 bases, and 17 bases separated the two germline ends. CDR1 is MNHEY, CDR2 SVGAGI, per germline. The CDR3 is made up of 13 amino acids. This chain's CDR3 is CASSPRLQYRQFF. The CDR3 DNA follows: TGTGCCAGCAGTCCCAGGTTACAATATAGGCAGTTCTTC.

This clonotype was recorded many times. V gene TRBV27 combines with J gene TRBJ1-2; 9 bases align to TRBD1. The V and J ends lost 6 bases and 5 bases, in that order; junction bases with no gene match: 10. This CDR3 is built from 15 residues. The germline V gene has CDR1 MNHEY and CDR2 SMNVEV (reference sequence). In nucleotides, the CDR3 is TGTGCCAGCAGATATTCTCCGGGACAGGGTTATGGCTACACCTTC. The encoded protein is CASRYSPGQGYGYTF.

The sample holds many counts of this clonotype. The chain recombines TRBV5-1 with TRBJ2-1; D is undetermined. Germline values: CDR1 SGHRS, CDR2 YFSETQ. The CDR3 loop spans 12 amino acids. V gave up 2 bases and J gave up 5 bases, with 5 bases separating them. The CDR3 nucleotides are TGCGCCAGCAGCTTCCTAAACAATGAGCAGTTCTTC. It is translated as CASSFLNNEQFF.